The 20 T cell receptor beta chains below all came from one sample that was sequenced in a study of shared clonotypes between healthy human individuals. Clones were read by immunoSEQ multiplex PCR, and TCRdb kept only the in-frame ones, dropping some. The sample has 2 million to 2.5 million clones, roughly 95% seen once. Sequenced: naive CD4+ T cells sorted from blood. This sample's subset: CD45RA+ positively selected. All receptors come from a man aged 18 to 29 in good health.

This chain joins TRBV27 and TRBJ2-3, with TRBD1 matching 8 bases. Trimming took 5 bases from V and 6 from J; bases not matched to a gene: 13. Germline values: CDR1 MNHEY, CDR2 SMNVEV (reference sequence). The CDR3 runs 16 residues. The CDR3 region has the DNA TGTGCCAGCAGTATCATCGTGACAGGGGCGTGGGATACGCAGTATTTT. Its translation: CASSIIVTGAWDTQYF.

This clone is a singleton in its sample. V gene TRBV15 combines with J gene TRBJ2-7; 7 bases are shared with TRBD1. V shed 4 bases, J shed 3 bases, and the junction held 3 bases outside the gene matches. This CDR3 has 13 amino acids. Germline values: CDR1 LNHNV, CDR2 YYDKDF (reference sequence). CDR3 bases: TGTGCCACCAGCAAAGGGGGCGTCTACGAGCAGTACTTC. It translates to CATSKGGVYEQYF.

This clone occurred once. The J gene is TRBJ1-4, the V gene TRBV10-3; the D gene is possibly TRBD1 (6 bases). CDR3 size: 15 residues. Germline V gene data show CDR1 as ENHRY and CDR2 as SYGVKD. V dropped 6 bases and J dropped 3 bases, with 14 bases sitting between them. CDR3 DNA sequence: TGTGCCATCAGAGGGGGATTGGGCGCTAATGAAAAACTGTTTTTT. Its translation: CAIRGGLGANEKLFF.

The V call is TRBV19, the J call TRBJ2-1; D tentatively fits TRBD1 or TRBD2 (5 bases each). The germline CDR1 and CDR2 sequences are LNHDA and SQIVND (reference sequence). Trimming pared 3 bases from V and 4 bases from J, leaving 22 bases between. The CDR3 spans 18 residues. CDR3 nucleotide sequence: TGTGCCAGTAGTATCGGTCGAGGGGTTAAGGGGATGTACAATGAGCAGTTCTTC. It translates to CASSIGRGVKGMYNEQFF. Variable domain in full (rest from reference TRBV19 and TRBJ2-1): DGGITQSPKYLFRKEGQNVTLSCEQNLNHDAMYWYRQDPGQGLRLIYYSQIVNDFQKGDIAEGYSVSREKKESFPLTVTSAQKNPTAFYLCASSIGRGVKGMYNEQFFGPGTRLTVL.

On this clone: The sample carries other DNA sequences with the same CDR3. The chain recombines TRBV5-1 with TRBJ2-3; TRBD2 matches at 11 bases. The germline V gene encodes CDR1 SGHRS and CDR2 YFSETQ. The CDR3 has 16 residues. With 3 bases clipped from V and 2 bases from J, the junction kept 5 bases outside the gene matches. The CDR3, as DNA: TGCGCCAGCAGCTCCGGACTAGCGGGTAACACAGATACGCAGTATTTT. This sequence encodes CASSSGLAGNTDTQYF.

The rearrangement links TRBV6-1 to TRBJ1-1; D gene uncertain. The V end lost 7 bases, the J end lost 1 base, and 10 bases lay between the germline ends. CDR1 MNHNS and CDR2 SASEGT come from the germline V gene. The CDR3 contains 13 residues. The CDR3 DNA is TGTGCCAGCACCGCAGGAGAGAACACTGAAGCTTTCTTT. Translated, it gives CASTAGENTEAFF.

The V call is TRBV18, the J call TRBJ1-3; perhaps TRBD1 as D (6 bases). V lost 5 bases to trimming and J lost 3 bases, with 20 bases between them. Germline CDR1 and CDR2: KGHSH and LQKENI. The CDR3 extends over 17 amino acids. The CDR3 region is CASSSSEGTIGGNTIYF. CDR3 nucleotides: TGTGCCAGCTCATCCTCCGAAGGGACAATAGGTGGAAACACCATATATTTT.

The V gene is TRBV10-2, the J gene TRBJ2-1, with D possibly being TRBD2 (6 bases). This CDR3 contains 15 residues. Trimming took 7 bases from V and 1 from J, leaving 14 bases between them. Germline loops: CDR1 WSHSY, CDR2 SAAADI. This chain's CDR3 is CASNSGTPSYNEQFF. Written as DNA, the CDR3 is TGCGCCAGCAATTCCGGGACTCCGTCCTACAATGAGCAGTTCTTC.

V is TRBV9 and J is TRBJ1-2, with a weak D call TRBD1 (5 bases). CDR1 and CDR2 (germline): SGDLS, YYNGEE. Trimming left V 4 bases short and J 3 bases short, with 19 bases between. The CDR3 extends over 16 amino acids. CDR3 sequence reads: CASSPYGSGSDYGYTF. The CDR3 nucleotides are TGTGCCAGCAGCCCCTATGGGTCAGGGTCTGACTATGGCTACACCTTC. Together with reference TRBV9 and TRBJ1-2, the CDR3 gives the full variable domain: DSGVTQTPKHLITATGQRVTLRCSPRSGDLSVYWYQQSLDQGLQFLIQYYNGEERAKGNILERFSAQQFPDLHSELNLSSLELGDSALYFCASSPYGSGSDYGYTFGSGTRLTVV.

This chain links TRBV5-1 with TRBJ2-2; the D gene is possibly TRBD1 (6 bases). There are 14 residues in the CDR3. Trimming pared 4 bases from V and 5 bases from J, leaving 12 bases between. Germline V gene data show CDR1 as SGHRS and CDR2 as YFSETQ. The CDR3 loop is CASSMDSGTGELFF. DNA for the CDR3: TGCGCCAGCAGCATGGACAGTGGGACCGGGGAGCTGTTTTTT.

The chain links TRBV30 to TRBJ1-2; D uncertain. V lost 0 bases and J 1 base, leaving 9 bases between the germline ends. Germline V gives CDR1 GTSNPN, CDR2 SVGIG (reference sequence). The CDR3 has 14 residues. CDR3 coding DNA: TGTGCCTGGAGTGTAGGGAAGCTTAACTATGGCTACACCTTC. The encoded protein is CAWSVGKLNYGYTF.

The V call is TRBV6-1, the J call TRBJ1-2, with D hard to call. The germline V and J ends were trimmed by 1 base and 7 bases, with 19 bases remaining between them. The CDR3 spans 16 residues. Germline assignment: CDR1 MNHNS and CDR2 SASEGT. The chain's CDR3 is CASSEGVWPKGSGYTF. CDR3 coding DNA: TGTGCCAGCAGTGAAGGAGTCTGGCCTAAGGGTAGTGGCTACACCTTC.

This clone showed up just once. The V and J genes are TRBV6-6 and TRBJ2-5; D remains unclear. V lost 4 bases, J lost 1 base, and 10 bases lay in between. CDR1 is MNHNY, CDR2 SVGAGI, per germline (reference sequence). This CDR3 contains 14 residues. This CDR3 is CASSFTGSQETQYF. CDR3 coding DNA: TGTGCCAGCAGTTTTACTGGCTCCCAAGAGACCCAGTACTTC.

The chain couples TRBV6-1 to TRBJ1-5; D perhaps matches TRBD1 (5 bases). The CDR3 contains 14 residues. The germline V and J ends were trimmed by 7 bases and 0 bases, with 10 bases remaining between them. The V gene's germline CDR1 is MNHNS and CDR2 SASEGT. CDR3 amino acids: CASKQAHSNQPQHF. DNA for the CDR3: TGTGCCAGCAAACAGGCCCATAGCAATCAGCCCCAGCATTTT.

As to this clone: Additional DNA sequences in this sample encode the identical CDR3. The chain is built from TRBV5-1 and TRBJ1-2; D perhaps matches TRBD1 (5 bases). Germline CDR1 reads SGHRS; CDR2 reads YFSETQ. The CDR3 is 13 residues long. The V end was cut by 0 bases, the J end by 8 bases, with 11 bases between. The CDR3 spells CASSLEGAEGYTF. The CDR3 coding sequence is TGCGCCAGCAGCTTGGAAGGGGCGGAGGGCTACACCTTC.

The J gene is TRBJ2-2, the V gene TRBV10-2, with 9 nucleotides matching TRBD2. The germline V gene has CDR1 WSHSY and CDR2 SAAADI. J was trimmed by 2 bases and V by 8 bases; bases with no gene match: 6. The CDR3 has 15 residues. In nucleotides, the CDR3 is TGCGCCAGCTCGGGTAGCGGGGGTAACACCGGGGAGCTGTTTTTT. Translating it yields CASSGSGGNTGELFF.

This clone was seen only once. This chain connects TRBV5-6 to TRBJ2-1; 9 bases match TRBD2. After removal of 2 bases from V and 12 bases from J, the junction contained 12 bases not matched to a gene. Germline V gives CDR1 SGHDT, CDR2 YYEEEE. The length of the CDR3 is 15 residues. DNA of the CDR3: TGTGCCAGCAGCTTTGGGATAGCGGGGGATTGGGGGCAGTTCTTC. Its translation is CASSFGIAGDWGQFF.

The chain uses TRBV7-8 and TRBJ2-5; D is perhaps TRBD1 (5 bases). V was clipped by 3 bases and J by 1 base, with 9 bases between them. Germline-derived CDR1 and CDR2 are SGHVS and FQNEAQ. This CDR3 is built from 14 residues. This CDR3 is CASSFGHVQETQYF. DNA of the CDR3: TGTGCCAGCAGCTTTGGACACGTCCAAGAGACCCAGTACTTC.

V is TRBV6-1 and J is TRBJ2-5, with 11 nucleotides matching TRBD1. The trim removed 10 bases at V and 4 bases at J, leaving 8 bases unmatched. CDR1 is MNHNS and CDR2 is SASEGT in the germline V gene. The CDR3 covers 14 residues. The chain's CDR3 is CAIYRTGGRETQYF. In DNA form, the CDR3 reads TGTGCCATCTACCGGACAGGGGGCCGAGAGACCCAGTACTTC.

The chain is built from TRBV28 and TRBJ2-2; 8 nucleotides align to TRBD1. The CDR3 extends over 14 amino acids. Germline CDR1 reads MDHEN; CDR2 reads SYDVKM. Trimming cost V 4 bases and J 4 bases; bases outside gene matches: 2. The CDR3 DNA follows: TGTGCCAGCAGTTCACAGGGGGGCACCGGGGAGCTGTTTTTT. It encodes CASSSQGGTGELFF.